Given below is one T cell receptor beta chain in context. Its antigen is still unknown. What was sequenced were expressed TCRB transcripts, since all of the isolated RNA had been reverse transcribed. Average reads for naive, central memory and regulatory T cell samples were about 3.57 million. Here immunoSEQ multiplex PCR was the method, and the copy in TCRdb shows in-frame clones only, minus some. The data hold under 900,000 clones, with about a sixth observed a single time. Every donor provided one heparinised blood draw, which averaged approximately 100 mL. The data are from a study of beta chain features in type 1 diabetes. Across the study: Examined across all samples were 90 million to 130 million sorted cells. Study results and caveats: Comparison showed that naive, central memory and Treg TCRB repertoires appeared more similar among patients than among healthy donors.

The source material was naive CD4+ T cells from blood. The origin of this receptor is a young woman in good health.

The CDR3 DNA reads TGTGCCAGCAGCTTAGCCCGGGACACCGGGGAGCTGTTTTTT. It is translated as CASSLARDTGELFF. J is TRBJ2-2 and V is TRBV7-8; D unresolved. Germline V lookup: CDR1 SGHVS, CDR2 FQNEAQ. Trimming removed 0 bases from V and 3 bases from J, with 5 bases in between. CDR3 size: 14 residues.